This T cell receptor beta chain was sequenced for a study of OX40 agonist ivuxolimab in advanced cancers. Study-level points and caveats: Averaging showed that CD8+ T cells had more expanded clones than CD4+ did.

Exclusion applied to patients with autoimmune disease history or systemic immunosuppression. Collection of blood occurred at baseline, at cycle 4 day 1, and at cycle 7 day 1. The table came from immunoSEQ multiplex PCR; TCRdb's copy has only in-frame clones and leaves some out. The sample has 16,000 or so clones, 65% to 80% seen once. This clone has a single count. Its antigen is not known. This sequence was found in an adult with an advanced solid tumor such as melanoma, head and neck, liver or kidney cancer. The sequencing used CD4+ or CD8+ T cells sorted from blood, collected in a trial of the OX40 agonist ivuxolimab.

The CDR3 DNA sequence: TGTGCCAGCAGCGTCGACTCCATTAGCACAGATACGCAGTATTTT. It is translated as CASSVDSISTDTQYF. V gene TRBV9 combines with J gene TRBJ2-3; D ambiguous. Germline V gene lookup returns CDR1 SGDLS and CDR2 YYNGEE. The CDR3 extends over 15 amino acids. V lost 2 bases and J 0 bases, leaving 10 bases between the germline ends. The variable domain in full, with the rest retrieved from reference TRBV9 and TRBJ2-3, is DSGVTQTPKHLITATGQRVTLRCSPRSGDLSVYWYQQSLDQGLQFLIQYYNGEERAKGNILERFSAQQFPDLHSELNLSSLELGDSALYFCASSVDSISTDTQYFGPGTRLTVL.